This entry is about one TCR beta chain. In the source study's methods: The authors estimated nucleated cell counts from reference gene primer amplification. Assay: immunoSEQ multiplex PCR; the TCRdb copy retains only in-frame clones and omits some. Clonal size and the V and J genes are those of that table, whereas D and trimming came from the DNA. The data show nearly 50,000 clones, around 85% seen once. This entry belongs to a study of blood T cell repertoires in COVID-19. Study overall: Nucleic acid was either cDNA or gDNA, and it came from T cells, B-cell-depleted T cells, or PBMCs.

The sequence derives from a human donor in a cohort sampled during active COVID-19. The source material was peripheral blood.

The CDR3 protein is CASSLGGTNTGELFF. CDR3 DNA: TGTGCCAGTTCTCTCGGGGGGACAAACACCGGGGAGCTGTTTTTT. The chain recombines TRBV19 with TRBJ2-2; maybe TRBD2 (7 bases). V gave up 8 bases and J gave up 2 bases, with 15 bases separating them. Germline V gene data show CDR1 as LNHDA and CDR2 as SQIVND (reference sequence). The length of the CDR3 is 15 residues.